This TCR beta chain originates from a study of cytomegalovirus exposure and HLA in healthy donors. Findings of the study overall: The classifier reportedly diagnosed cytomegalovirus status with high specificity and sensitivity.

This CDR3 is built from 13 residues. Notes on this clone: Its antigen is unidentified.

PCR involved 60 Vbeta and 13 Jbeta primers. Clones were sequenced by immunoSEQ multiplex PCR, and TCRdb holds only the in-frame ones, with some missing. The repertoire consists of fewer than 130,000 clones, with about 86% occurring once and the leading ten covering approximately 2%. The clonotype originates from a man aged 40-49 years in good health and CMV-seronegative. The material sequenced was PBMCs. The rearrangement joins TRBV21-1 to TRBJ1-2. TRBV21-1 corresponds to a pseudogene. For the CDR3, the DNA is TGTGCCAGCGAGCAGCGGCACTACTATGGCTACACCTTC. This translates into CASEQRHYYGYTF.